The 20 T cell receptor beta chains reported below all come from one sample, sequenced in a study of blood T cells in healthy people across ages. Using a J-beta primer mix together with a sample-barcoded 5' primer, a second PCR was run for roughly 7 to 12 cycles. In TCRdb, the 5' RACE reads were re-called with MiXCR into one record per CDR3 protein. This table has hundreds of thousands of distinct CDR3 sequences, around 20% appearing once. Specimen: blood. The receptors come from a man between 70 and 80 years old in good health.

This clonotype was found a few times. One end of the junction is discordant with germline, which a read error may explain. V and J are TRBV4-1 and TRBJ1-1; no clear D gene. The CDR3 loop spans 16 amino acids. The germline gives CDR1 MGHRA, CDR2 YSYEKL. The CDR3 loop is CASSQDHRPVNSEAFF. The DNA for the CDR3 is TGCGCCAGCAGCCAAGATCATAGACCCGTGAACAGTGAAGCTTTCTTT.

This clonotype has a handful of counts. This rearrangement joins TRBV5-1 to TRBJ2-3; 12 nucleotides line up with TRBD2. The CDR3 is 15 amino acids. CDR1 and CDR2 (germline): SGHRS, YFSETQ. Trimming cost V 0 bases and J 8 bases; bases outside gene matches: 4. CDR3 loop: CASSLELAGGGTQYF. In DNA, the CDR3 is TGCGCCAGCAGCTTGGAACTAGCGGGAGGTGGTACGCAGTATTTT.

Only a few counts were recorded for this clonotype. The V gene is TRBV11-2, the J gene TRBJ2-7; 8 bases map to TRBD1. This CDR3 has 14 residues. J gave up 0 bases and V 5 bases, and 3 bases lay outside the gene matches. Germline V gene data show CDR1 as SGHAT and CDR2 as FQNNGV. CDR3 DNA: TGTGCCAGCAGCAGACAGGGGCCCTCCTACGAGCAGTACTTC. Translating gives CASSRQGPSYEQYF.

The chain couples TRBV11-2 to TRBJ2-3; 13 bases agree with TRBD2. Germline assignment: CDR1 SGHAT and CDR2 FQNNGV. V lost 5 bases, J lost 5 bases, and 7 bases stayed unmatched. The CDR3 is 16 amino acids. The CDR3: CASSPLGLAGRDTQYF. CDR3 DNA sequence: TGTGCCAGCAGCCCTTTGGGACTAGCGGGACGAGATACGCAGTATTTT.

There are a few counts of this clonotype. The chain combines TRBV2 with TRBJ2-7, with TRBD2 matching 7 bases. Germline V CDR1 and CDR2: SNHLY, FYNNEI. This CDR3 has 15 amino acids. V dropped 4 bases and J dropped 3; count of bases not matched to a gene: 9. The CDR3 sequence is CASSGGEGPFYEQYF. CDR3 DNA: TGTGCCAGCAGTGGAGGGGAGGGCCCATTCTACGAGCAGTACTTC.

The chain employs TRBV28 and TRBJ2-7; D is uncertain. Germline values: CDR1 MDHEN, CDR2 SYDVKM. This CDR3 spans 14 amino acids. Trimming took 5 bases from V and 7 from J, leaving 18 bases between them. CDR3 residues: CASSPRTLLGEQYF. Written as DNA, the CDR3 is TGTGCCAGCAGTCCTCGGACCCTCTTGGGGGAGCAGTACTTC.

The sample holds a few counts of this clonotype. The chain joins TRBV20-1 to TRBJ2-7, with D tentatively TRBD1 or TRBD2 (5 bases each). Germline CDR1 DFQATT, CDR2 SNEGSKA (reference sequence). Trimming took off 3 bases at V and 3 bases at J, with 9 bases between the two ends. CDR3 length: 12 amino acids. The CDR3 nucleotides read TGCAGTGCTAGTGGGGGAATCTACGAGCAGTACTTC. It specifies CSASGGIYEQYF.

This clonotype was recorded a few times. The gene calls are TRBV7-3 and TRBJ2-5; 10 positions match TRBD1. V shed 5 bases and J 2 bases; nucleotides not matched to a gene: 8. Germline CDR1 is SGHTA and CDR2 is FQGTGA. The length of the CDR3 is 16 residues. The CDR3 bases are TGTGCCAGCAGCAACCGGGACAGGGGATTTCAAGAGACCCAGTACTTC. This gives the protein CASSNRDRGFQETQYF.

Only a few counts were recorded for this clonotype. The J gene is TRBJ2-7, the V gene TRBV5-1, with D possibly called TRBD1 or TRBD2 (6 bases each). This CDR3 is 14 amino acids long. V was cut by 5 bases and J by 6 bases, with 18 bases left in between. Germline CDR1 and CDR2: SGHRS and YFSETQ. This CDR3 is CASSHTTQGGEQYF. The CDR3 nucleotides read TGCGCCAGCAGTCACACTACACAGGGAGGCGAGCAGTACTTC.

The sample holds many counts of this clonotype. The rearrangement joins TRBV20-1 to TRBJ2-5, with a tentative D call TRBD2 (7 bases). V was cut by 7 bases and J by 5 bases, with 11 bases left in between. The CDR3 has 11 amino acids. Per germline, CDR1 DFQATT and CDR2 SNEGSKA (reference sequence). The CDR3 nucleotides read TGCAGTGGGACGGGGGGCGAGACCCAGTACTTC. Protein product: CSGTGGETQYF.

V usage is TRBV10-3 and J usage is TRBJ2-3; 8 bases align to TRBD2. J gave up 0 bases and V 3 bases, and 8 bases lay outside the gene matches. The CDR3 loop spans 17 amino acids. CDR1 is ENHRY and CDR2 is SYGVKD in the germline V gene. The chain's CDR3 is CAISDSPSGSSTDTQYF. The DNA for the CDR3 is TGTGCCATCAGTGATTCCCCTAGCGGGTCTAGCACAGATACGCAGTATTTT.

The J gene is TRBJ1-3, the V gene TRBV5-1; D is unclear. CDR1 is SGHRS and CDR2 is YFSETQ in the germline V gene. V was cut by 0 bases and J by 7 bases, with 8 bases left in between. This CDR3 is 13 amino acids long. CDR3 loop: CASSLDGVNTIYF. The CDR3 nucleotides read TGCGCCAGCAGCTTGGACGGCGTGAACACCATATATTTT. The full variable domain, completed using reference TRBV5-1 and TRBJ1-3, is KAGVTQTPRYLIKTRGQQVTLSCSPISGHRSVSWYQQTPGQGLQFLFEYFSETQRNKGNFPGRFSGRQFSNSRSEMNVSTLELGDSALYLCASSLDGVNTIYFGEGSWLTVV.

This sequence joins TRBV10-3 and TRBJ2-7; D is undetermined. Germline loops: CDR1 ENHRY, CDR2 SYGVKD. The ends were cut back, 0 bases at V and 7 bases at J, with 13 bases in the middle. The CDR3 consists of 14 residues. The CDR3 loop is CAISESDWLREQYF. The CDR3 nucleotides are TGTGCCATCAGTGAGTCTGACTGGCTGAGGGAGCAGTACTTC.

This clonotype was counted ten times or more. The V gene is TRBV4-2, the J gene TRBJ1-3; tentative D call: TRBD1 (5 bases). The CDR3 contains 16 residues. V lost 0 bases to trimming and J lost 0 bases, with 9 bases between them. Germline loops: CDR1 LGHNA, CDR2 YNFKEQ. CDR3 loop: CASSQEQAISGNTIYF. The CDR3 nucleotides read TGTGCCAGCAGCCAAGAACAGGCGATCTCTGGAAACACCATATATTTT.

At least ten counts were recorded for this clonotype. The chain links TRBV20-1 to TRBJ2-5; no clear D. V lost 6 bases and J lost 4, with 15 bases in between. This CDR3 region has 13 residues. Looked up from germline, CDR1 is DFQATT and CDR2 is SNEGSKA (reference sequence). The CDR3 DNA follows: TGCAGTGCGGGCGGTGGTAGAGGAGAGACCCAGTACTTC. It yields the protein CSAGGGRGETQYF.

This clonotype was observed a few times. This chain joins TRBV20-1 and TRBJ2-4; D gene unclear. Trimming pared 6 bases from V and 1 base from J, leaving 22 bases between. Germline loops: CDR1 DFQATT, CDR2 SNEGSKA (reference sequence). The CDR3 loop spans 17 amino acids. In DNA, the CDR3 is TGCAGTGCCACCCAAATACCTGAGAGGATGGCCAAAAACATTCAGTACTTC. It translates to CSATQIPERMAKNIQYF.

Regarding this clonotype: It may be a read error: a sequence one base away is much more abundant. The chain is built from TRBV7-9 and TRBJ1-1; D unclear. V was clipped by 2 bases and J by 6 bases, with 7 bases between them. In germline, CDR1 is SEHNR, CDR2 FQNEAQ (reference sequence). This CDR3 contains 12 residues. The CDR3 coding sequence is TGTGCCAGCAGCTTATTGGGCGCTGAAGCTTTCTTT. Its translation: CASSLLGAEAFF. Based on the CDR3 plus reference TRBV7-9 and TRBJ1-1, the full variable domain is DTGVSQNPRHKITKRGQNVTFRCDPISEHNRLYWYRQTLGQGPEFLTYFQNEAQLEKSRLLSDRFSAERPKGSFSTLEIQRTEQGDSAMYLCASSLLGAEAFFGQGTRLTVV.

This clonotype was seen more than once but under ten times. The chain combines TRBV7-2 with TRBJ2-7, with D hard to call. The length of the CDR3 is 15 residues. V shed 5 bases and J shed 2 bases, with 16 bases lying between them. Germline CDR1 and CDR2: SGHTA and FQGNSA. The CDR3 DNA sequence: TGTGCCAGCAGCCACGGTACCCTACTCGCCTACGAGCAGTACTTC. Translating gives CASSHGTLLAYEQYF.

DNA of the CDR3: TGTGCCACCAGCGACGGACTAGCGGGAGTTGAGACCCAGTACTTC. This translates into CATSDGLAGVETQYF. This chain joins TRBV24-1 and TRBJ2-5; 13 bases line up with TRBD2. Germline V lookup: CDR1 KGHDR, CDR2 SFDVKD. J gave up 5 bases and V 7 bases, and 6 bases lay outside the gene matches. This CDR3 has 15 residues.

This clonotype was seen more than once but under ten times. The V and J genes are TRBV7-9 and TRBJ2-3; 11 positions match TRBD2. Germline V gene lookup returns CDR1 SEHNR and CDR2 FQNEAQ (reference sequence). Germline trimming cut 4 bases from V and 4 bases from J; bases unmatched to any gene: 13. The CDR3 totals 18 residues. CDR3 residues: CASSSPGLAELAPDTQYF. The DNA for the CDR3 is TGTGCCAGCAGCTCGCCGGGACTAGCGGAGTTGGCCCCAGATACGCAGTATTTT.